Each of the 24 T cell receptor beta chains below was sequenced from the same sample in a study of PD-L1 blockade in urothelial cancer. Measured with immunoSEQ multiplex PCR; TCRdb has only the in-frame clones, and not every one. The table includes 85,000 to 90,000 clones, about 83% detected once. Indicated time point: pretreatment peripheral blood. This specimen was PBMCs, taken around atezolizumab (anti-PD-L1) treatment. These receptors all come from a man aged 55 to 70 with urothelial cancer.

The chain is built from TRBV6-6 and TRBJ2-1, with 8 bases lining up with TRBD1. CDR1 is MNHNY and CDR2 is SVGAGI in the germline V gene (reference sequence). The V segment lost 6 bases and the J segment 1 base; nucleotides outside the gene matches: 8. This CDR3 is 16 amino acids long. CDR3 in DNA: TGTGCCAGCAGATCTCAAGGACAGGGTTCCTACAATGAGCAGTTCTTC. Translated: CASRSQGQGSYNEQFF.

The gene calls are TRBV30 and TRBJ2-7; 7 bases match TRBD1. Looked up from germline, CDR1 is GTSNPN and CDR2 is SVGIG (reference sequence). V dropped 4 bases and J dropped 3; count of bases not matched to a gene: 6. The CDR3 length is 13 residues. The CDR3 DNA follows: TGTGCCTGGAACAGGGGAATCCTCTACGAGCAGTACTTC. This encodes CAWNRGILYEQYF.

J is TRBJ2-7 and V is TRBV5-1, with 10 bases matching TRBD2. V shed 0 bases, J shed 4 bases, and the junction held 10 bases outside the gene matches. CDR1 and CDR2 from the germline V gene are SGHRS and YFSETQ. The CDR3 has 17 amino acids. CDR3 region: CASSLVAPGLAQYEQYF. CDR3 DNA sequence: TGCGCCAGCAGCTTGGTTGCACCGGGACTAGCGCAATACGAGCAGTACTTC. The full variable domain, completed using reference TRBV5-1 and TRBJ2-7, is KAGVTQTPRYLIKTRGQQVTLSCSPISGHRSVSWYQQTPGQGLQFLFEYFSETQRNKGNFPGRFSGRQFSNSRSEMNVSTLELGDSALYLCASSLVAPGLAQYEQYFGPGTRLTVT.

The chain has TRBV5-1 and TRBJ1-1, with D possibly being TRBD1 (6 bases). V lost 7 bases to trimming and J lost 7 bases, with 26 bases between them. Germline assignment: CDR1 SGHRS and CDR2 YFSETQ. This CDR3 contains 16 residues. The CDR3 coding sequence is TGCGCCAGCCACTGGGGGACTGGCGGGGGGCCCGGTGAAGCTTTCTTT. The encoded protein is CASHWGTGGGPGEAFF.

This chain uses TRBV27 with TRBJ1-6; D remains ambiguous. CDR1 is MNHEY, CDR2 SMNVEV, per germline (reference sequence). The length of the CDR3 is 14 residues. V was clipped by 3 bases and J by 7 bases, with 10 bases between them. CDR3 residues: CASSFSNSNSPLHF. The CDR3 bases are TGTGCCAGCAGTTTCTCCAATAGCAATTCACCCCTCCACTTT.

The count of this clone is one. The chain couples TRBV4-1 to TRBJ2-2; 11 nucleotides match TRBD2. This CDR3 comprises 17 residues. Germline V gives CDR1 MGHRA, CDR2 YSYEKL. The V and J ends lost 3 bases and 4 bases, in that order; junction bases with no gene match: 7. DNA for the CDR3: TGCGCCAGCAGCCAGGGGGTAGCGGGGGGGCCCACCGGGGAGCTGTTTTTT. Translated: CASSQGVAGGPTGELFF.

This CDR3 is CASSQTHRLAGNTGELFF. DNA for the CDR3: TGTGCCAGCAGCCAAACCCACCGACTAGCGGGGAACACCGGGGAGCTGTTTTTT. This chain connects TRBV7-6 to TRBJ2-2, with TRBD2 identical over 10 bases. V shed 5 bases, J shed 1 base, and the junction held 10 bases outside the gene matches. This CDR3 is 18 amino acids long. Germline V gives CDR1 SGHVS, CDR2 FNYEAQ. The full variable domain, completed using reference TRBV7-6 and TRBJ2-2, is GAGVSQSPRYKVTKRGQDVALRCDPISGHVSLYWYRQALGQGPEFLTYFNYEAQQDKSGLPNDRFSAERPEGSISTLTIQRTEQRDSAMYRCASSQTHRLAGNTGELFFGEGSRLTVL.

This clone was seen a handful of times. The gene calls are TRBV2 and TRBJ2-3; TRBD1 agrees at 11 bases. V trimming: 4 bases; J trimming: 2 bases; junction bases outside the gene matches: 8. Germline CDR1 is SNHLY and CDR2 is FYNNEI. The CDR3 loop spans 17 amino acids. As DNA, the CDR3 is TGTGCCAGCAGTGCGGCGGGACAGGGGGATTTCACAGATACGCAGTATTTT. It is translated as CASSAAGQGDFTDTQYF.

The CDR3 loop reads CASNPSGKTQYF. In nucleotides, the CDR3 is TGTGCCAGCAACCCTAGCGGTAAGACCCAGTACTTC. The J gene is TRBJ2-5, the V gene TRBV6-1; 7 nucleotides agree with TRBD2. CDR3 length: 12 residues. V gave up 7 bases and J gave up 6 bases; unmatched junction bases: 5. Germline CDR1 is MNHNS and CDR2 is SASEGT.

The rearrangement links TRBV4-1 to TRBJ2-1; 15 nucleotides match TRBD2. CDR3 length: 19 residues. Germline assignment: CDR1 MGHRA and CDR2 YSYEKL. J gave up 1 base and V 5 bases, and 9 bases lay outside the gene matches. The CDR3 DNA is TGCGCCAGCAGCGCACCCGGGACTAGCGGGAGGAATTCCTACAATGAGCAGTTCTTC. Protein product: CASSAPGTSGRNSYNEQFF.

The genes are TRBV7-9 and TRBJ2-1; D ambiguous. Trimming removed 4 bases from V and 7 bases from J, with 11 bases in between. This CDR3 region has 13 residues. Germline V gene data show CDR1 as SEHNR and CDR2 as FQNEAQ (reference sequence). CDR3 sequence reads: CASSYEPRNEQFF. Written as DNA, the CDR3 is TGTGCCAGCAGCTATGAGCCCCGGAATGAGCAGTTCTTC.

CDR3 sequence (DNA): TGTGCCAGCAGCACCGCCGGGAACCCAAGGACCCAGTACTTC. It translates to CASSTAGNPRTQYF. V usage is TRBV5-5 and J usage is TRBJ2-5, with D perhaps TRBD2 (5 bases). The V and J ends lost 4 bases and 7 bases respectively, with 17 bases between them. The CDR3 length is 14 residues. The V gene's germline CDR1 is SGHKS and CDR2 YYEKEE (reference sequence).

This chain joins TRBV7-8 and TRBJ2-7; 11 bases match TRBD2. V was clipped by 1 base and J by 6 bases; unmatched bases: 2. The CDR3 consists of 14 residues. The germline V gene has CDR1 SGHVS and CDR2 FQNEAQ. The CDR3 nucleotides read TGTGCCAGCAGCTTAGGTAGCGGGGGGGCCGAGCAGTACTTC. It translates to CASSLGSGGAEQYF.

The chain employs TRBV13 and TRBJ2-5; TRBD2 matches 14 bases. V shed 5 bases, J shed 5 bases, and the junction held 7 bases outside the gene matches. CDR3 length: 16 residues. Germline CDR1 reads PRHDT; CDR2 reads FYEKMQ (reference sequence). The CDR3 here is CASSLGTSGGGETQYF. The CDR3, as DNA: TGTGCCAGCAGCCTTGGGACTAGCGGGGGTGGGGAGACCCAGTACTTC.

The chain employs TRBV7-9 and TRBJ2-7, with D maybe TRBD2 (6 bases). CDR1 is SEHNR, CDR2 FQNEAQ, per germline (reference sequence). This CDR3 has 15 residues. Between the trimmed V and J ends, which lost 1 base and 2 bases, there was a span of 12 bases. CDR3 protein: CASSLGGGGTYEQYF. The CDR3 DNA reads TGTGCCAGCAGCTTAGGGGGAGGAGGGACCTACGAGCAGTACTTC.

This clone appeared once. The chain employs TRBV5-1 and TRBJ2-1; weak D call: TRBD2 (5 bases). This CDR3 contains 14 residues. Per the germline V gene, CDR1 is SGHRS and CDR2 is YFSETQ. Trimming left V 1 base short and J 6 bases short, with 11 bases between. The CDR3 nucleotides read TGCGCCAGCAGCTTGAGAGGGAATAGCAATGAGCAGTTCTTC. This sequence encodes CASSLRGNSNEQFF.

The gene calls are TRBV30 and TRBJ1-2, with D maybe TRBD1 (5 bases). This CDR3 spans 13 amino acids. The germline V gene has CDR1 GTSNPN and CDR2 SVGIG (reference sequence). V was clipped by 4 bases and J by 4 bases, with 13 bases between them. The CDR3 spells CAWTPGISYGYTF. The CDR3 DNA reads TGTGCCTGGACCCCAGGGATTTCCTATGGCTACACCTTC. Complete variable domain (other parts from reference TRBV30 and TRBJ1-2): SQTIHQWPATLVQPVGSPLSLECTVEGTSNPNLYWYRQAAGRGLQLLFYSVGIGQISSEVPQNLSASRPQDRQFILSSKKLLLSDSGFYLCAWTPGISYGYTFGSGTRLTVV.

This clone was picked up a small number of times. V is TRBV28 and J is TRBJ1-1, with 7 bases identical to TRBD1. The CDR3 has 13 residues. V was clipped by 8 bases and J by 4 bases; unmatched bases: 7. CDR1 and CDR2 (germline): MDHEN, SYDVKM. DNA for the CDR3: TGTGCCAGCCTTAACAGGGGTAGCACTGAAGCTTTCTTT. Translation gives CASLNRGSTEAFF. The complete variable domain, with remaining parts taken from reference TRBV28 and TRBJ1-1, reads DVKVTQSSRYLVKRTGEKVFLECVQDMDHENMFWYRQDPGLGLRLIYFSYDVKMKEKGDIPEGYSVSREKKERFSLILESASTNQTSMYLCASLNRGSTEAFFGQGTRLTVV.

The V and J genes are TRBV11-3 and TRBJ1-2; D not certain. The V gene's germline CDR1 is SGHNT and CDR2 YENEEA. The V end was cut by 1 base, the J end by 13 bases, with 22 bases between. There are 15 residues in the CDR3. The CDR3 DNA sequence: TGTGCCAGCAGCTTAGCTGAGACTCGAGCGAGAGTTCTCACCTTC. This codes for CASSLAETRARVLTF.

This chain links TRBV7-3 with TRBJ2-7; 9 bases are shared with TRBD2. The CDR3 loop spans 14 amino acids. The J segment lost 5 bases and the V segment lost 5 bases, leaving 7 bases of the junction unmatched. Germline V gene data show CDR1 as SGHTA and CDR2 as FQGTGA. CDR3: CASSPSGRSHEQYF. DNA for the CDR3: TGTGCCAGCAGCCCGAGCGGGAGGTCCCACGAGCAGTACTTC.

This chain joins TRBV5-5 and TRBJ1-4; 10 bases fit TRBD1. Germline trimming cut 2 bases from V and 6 bases from J; bases unmatched to any gene: 4. This CDR3 spans 15 amino acids. Germline CDR1 SGHKS, CDR2 YYEKEE (reference sequence). The CDR3 reads CASSFPGQGYEKLFF. DNA for the CDR3: TGTGCCAGCAGCTTCCCGGGACAGGGGTATGAAAAACTGTTTTTT. Based on the CDR3 plus reference TRBV5-5 and TRBJ1-4, the full variable domain is DAGVTQSPTHLIKTRGQQVTLRCSPISGHKSVSWYQQVLGQGPQFIFQYYEKEERGRGNFPDRFSARQFPNYSSELNVNALLLGDSALYLCASSFPGQGYEKLFFGSGTQLSVL.

The rearrangement uses TRBV5-1 and TRBJ2-7; D possibly corresponds to TRBD1 (5 bases). Germline lookup yields CDR1 SGHRS and CDR2 YFSETQ. This CDR3 is 14 amino acids long. V was trimmed by 5 bases and J by 2 bases, leaving 14 bases between them. CDR3 nucleotide sequence: TGCGCCAGCAGTCGTGAGGACATTGCCTACGAGCAGTACTTC. Protein sequence: CASSREDIAYEQYF.

The genes are TRBV7-6 and TRBJ2-7, with a tentative D call TRBD1 (6 bases). The V gene lost 3 bases and the J gene lost 5 bases, with 17 bases spanning the gap. CDR1 is SGHVS, CDR2 FNYEAQ, per germline. The CDR3 loop spans 15 amino acids. The CDR3 here is CASSFRARGMDEQYF. The CDR3 DNA is TGTGCCAGCAGCTTTAGGGCCAGGGGAATGGACGAGCAGTACTTC.

This clone has only one observation. This sequence joins TRBV7-2 and TRBJ1-5; D remains ambiguous. Trimming took off 0 bases at V and 2 bases at J, with 8 bases between the two ends. The V gene's germline CDR1 is SGHTA and CDR2 FQGNSA. This CDR3 contains 15 residues. CDR3 protein: CASSLAGSGNQPQHF. As DNA, the CDR3 is TGTGCCAGCAGCTTAGCGGGGAGTGGCAATCAGCCCCAGCATTTT.